Below are 23 T cell receptor beta chains sequenced from a single sample in a study of blood T cell repertoires in COVID-19 (dated by TCRdb to 2019 to 2021). The method behind the library was the immunoSEQ multiplex PCR assay. TCRdb carries this immuneACCESS record with in-frame sequences only. Its versions omit some clonotypes, under half of them owing to an unresolved V gene in the studies checked, with the rest unexplained. The table for this sample lists some 89,000 clones; about nine tenths of them were counted only once. 1.5% to 2% of the sample is in the top ten clones. Sequencing used peripheral blood. Receptor source: a man aged 60 to 75 with acute or convalescent COVID-19.

V gene TRBV2 combines with J gene TRBJ1-1; D remains unclear. Trimming took off 6 bases at V and 6 bases at J, with 17 bases between the two ends. The CDR3 is 14 residues long. In germline, CDR1 is SNHLY, CDR2 FYNNEI. This chain's CDR3 is CASRPDSSRAEAFF. The DNA for the CDR3 is TGTGCCAGCAGGCCGGACTCTAGTAGGGCTGAAGCTTTCTTT.

This chain joins TRBV3-1 (or the pseudogene TRBV3-2) and TRBJ2-1, with D possibly TRBD2 on 7 matching bases. The CDR3 spans 16 residues. With 5 bases removed from V and 9 bases from J, the gap between germline ends came to 23 bases. Germline V gene lookup returns CDR1 LGHDT and CDR2 YNNKEL (reference sequence). For the CDR3, the DNA is TGTGCCAGCAGCTCACGGGGGGCGGGGCTCCTTCTTGAGCAGTTCTTC. Translating it yields CASSSRGAGLLLEQFF.

V is TRBV30 and J is TRBJ1-1; 7 positions agree with TRBD1. Trimming removed 3 bases from V and 2 bases from J; junction bases left unmatched: 12. The CDR3 length is 16 residues. CDR1 and CDR2 (germline): GTSNPN, SVGIG (reference sequence). CDR3 nucleotides: TGTGCCTGGAGGCCGCGGACAGGATGGGTCAACACTGAAGCTTTCTTT. Protein product: CAWRPRTGWVNTEAFF. Supplemented by reference TRBV30 and TRBJ1-1, the full variable domain reads SQTIHQWPATLVQPVGSPLSLECTVEGTSNPNLYWYRQAAGRGLQLLFYSVGIGQISSEVPQNLSASRPQDRQFILSSKKLLLSDSGFYLCAWRPRTGWVNTEAFFGQGTRLTVV.

The chain uses TRBV30 and TRBJ1-2; D is unclear. In germline, CDR1 is GTSNPN, CDR2 SVGIG (reference sequence). The CDR3 sequence is 13 residues long. Trimming stripped 0 bases from V and 8 bases from J, with 13 bases between. The CDR3 spells CAWSVQTVSGYTF. DNA of the CDR3: TGTGCCTGGAGTGTACAGACGGTCTCAGGCTACACCTTC.

The CDR3 coding sequence is TGTGCCAGCTCACTCGGGAGGTTTGAAGCTTTCTTT. This translates into CASSLGRFEAFF. This chain connects TRBV18 to TRBJ1-1; D unresolved. The CDR3 contains 12 residues. With 4 bases removed from V and 7 bases from J, the gap between germline ends came to 10 bases. Germline CDR1 is KGHSH and CDR2 is LQKENI.

V usage is TRBV21-1 and J usage is TRBJ2-7; the listed D gene, TRBD1, was not tested against the DNA. TRBV21-1 is a pseudogene. This CDR3 has 16 amino acids. This chain's CDR3 is CASSTSPKDTRYEQYF. The CDR3, as DNA: TGTGCCAGCAGCACCTCCCCGAAGGACACCCGATACGAGCAGTACTTC.

V gene TRBV7-2 combines with J gene TRBJ2-7, with 9 nucleotides matching TRBD1. This CDR3 contains 15 residues. In germline, CDR1 is SGHTA, CDR2 FQGNSA. V lost 5 bases to trimming and J lost 5 bases; unmatched junction nucleotides: 10. The DNA for the CDR3 is TGTGCCAGCAGCATGGCCGGGACAGGGCTCCACGAGCAGTACTTC. It translates to CASSMAGTGLHEQYF.

V is TRBV10-3 and J is TRBJ2-7; D perhaps matches TRBD2 (6 bases). The CDR3 loop spans 14 amino acids. V lost 11 bases, J lost 0 bases, and 17 bases lay in between. Germline lookup yields CDR1 ENHRY and CDR2 SYGVKD. CDR3 residues: CASLSGVSSYEQYV. The CDR3, as DNA: TGTGCCTCACTCTCGGGGGTAAGCTCCTACGAGCAGTACGTC.

The chain is built from TRBV6-5 and TRBJ1-2, with TRBD1 matching 7 bases. V lost 0 bases and J lost 2; bases outside the gene matches: 3. CDR1 and CDR2 from the germline V gene are MNHEY and SVGAGI. The CDR3 consists of 15 residues. CDR3 DNA sequence: TGTGCCAGCAGTTACTCCGCAGGGGGGAACTATGGCTACACCTTC. Its protein product is CASSYSAGGNYGYTF.

This chain connects TRBV18 to TRBJ1-1; D remains ambiguous. CDR3 length: 14 residues. Germline lookup yields CDR1 KGHSH and CDR2 LQKENI. The V end lost 6 bases, the J end lost 2 bases, and 13 bases lay between the germline ends. Written as DNA, the CDR3 is TGTGCCAGCTCCCTGAAAGCCACCAACACTGAAGCTTTCTTT. Protein: CASSLKATNTEAFF.

The rearrangement joins TRBV6-5 to TRBJ2-7; 7 positions match TRBD2. V trimming: 5 bases; J trimming: 5 bases; junction bases outside the gene matches: 12. In germline, CDR1 is MNHEY, CDR2 SVGAGI. The CDR3 sequence is 15 residues long. This CDR3 is CASSTVIGAGDEQYV. The CDR3, as DNA: TGTGCCAGCAGTACCGTAATAGGGGCGGGGGACGAGCAGTACGTC.

This chain uses TRBV5-6 with TRBJ1-1; weak D call: TRBD1 (5 bases). V was shortened by 1 base and J by 6 bases, with 13 bases between the two germline ends. Germline CDR1 reads SGHDT; CDR2 reads YYEEEE. The CDR3 length is 14 residues. The CDR3 region is CASSLSRAPSEAFF. As DNA, the CDR3 is TGTGCCAGCAGCTTGTCCAGGGCTCCGTCTGAAGCTTTCTTT. The full variable domain, its missing parts supplied by reference TRBV5-6 and TRBJ1-1, is DAGVTQSPTHLIKTRGQQVTLRCSPKSGHDTVSWYQQALGQGPQFIFQYYEEEERQRGNFPDRFSGHQFPNYSSELNVNALLLGDSALYLCASSLSRAPSEAFFGQGTRLTVV.

The chain has TRBV6-2 or TRBV6-3 and TRBJ2-5; D is uncertain. V was clipped by 4 bases and J by 2 bases, with 2 bases between them. CDR1 is MNHEY and CDR2 is SVGEGT in the germline V gene. The CDR3 is 11 residues long. Here the CDR3 reads CASSSQETQYF. As DNA, the CDR3 is TGTGCCAGCAGTTCGCAAGAGACCCAGTACTTC.

With respect to this clone: The same CDR3 arises from other DNA sequences in this sample as well. V is TRBV11-1 and J is TRBJ1-1; the match to TRBD1 covers 11 bases. Germline V gene data show CDR1 as SGHAT and CDR2 as FQDESV (reference sequence). Trimming cost V 5 bases and J 5 bases; bases outside gene matches: 4. The CDR3 contains 14 residues. This CDR3 is CASSLGQGATEAFF. As DNA, the CDR3 is TGTGCCAGCAGCCTAGGACAGGGGGCAACTGAAGCTTTCTTT.

The count of this clone is one. This rearrangement joins TRBV7-8 to TRBJ2-1, with 10 bases aligning to TRBD1. Per the germline V gene, CDR1 is SGHVS and CDR2 is FQNEAQ. The CDR3 contains 13 residues. Trimming removed 5 bases from V and 8 bases from J; junction bases left unmatched: 3. The CDR3 here is CASSRGQGYEQFF. CDR3 DNA sequence: TGTGCCAGCAGCCGGGGACAGGGGTATGAGCAGTTCTTC.

This chain joins TRBV2 and TRBJ2-5, with 10 bases identical to TRBD2. With V trimmed by 9 bases and J by 5 bases, 6 bases remained unmatched. CDR3 size: 13 residues. The germline gives CDR1 SNHLY, CDR2 FYNNEI. The CDR3 loop is CARSSGLAETQYF. The CDR3 DNA follows: TGTGCCAGGAGCTCGGGACTAGCGGAGACCCAGTACTTC.

This chain connects TRBV2 to TRBJ2-5; no firm D call. V was cut by 7 bases and J by 1 base, with 7 bases left in between. Germline V gene data show CDR1 as SNHLY and CDR2 as FYNNEI. This CDR3 is 12 amino acids long. Here the CDR3 DNA reads TGTGCCAGCAAGACAACCCAAGAGACCCAGTACTTC. Translation gives CASKTTQETQYF.

The gene calls are TRBV4-1 and TRBJ2-3; D possibly corresponds to TRBD1 (6 bases). The germline CDR1 and CDR2 sequences are MGHRA and YSYEKL. The CDR3 length is 17 residues. Trimming took 1 base from V and 5 from J, leaving 19 bases between them. The CDR3 spells CASSQVGRGSLRDTQYF. The CDR3 nucleotides are TGCGCCAGCAGCCAAGTTGGTAGGGGGTCCTTACGAGATACGCAGTATTTT.

Turning to this clone: At one of its ends the junction is not consistent with the germline gene, which may arise from a read error. V and J are TRBV4-1 and TRBJ1-2, with 10 bases fitting TRBD1. Germline V gene lookup returns CDR1 MGHRA and CDR2 YSYEKL. The CDR3 spans 17 residues. CDR3 DNA sequence: TGCGCCAGCAGCCAACAGGACAGGGGGGTTAGACAGGGTTTATGTTTCTTC. Translating it yields CASSQQDRGVRQGLCFF.

This chain joins TRBV20-1 and TRBJ1-2, with D possibly TRBD1 on 5 matching bases. Trimming removed 3 bases at V and 0 bases at J, with 14 bases between. Germline lookup yields CDR1 DFQATT and CDR2 SNEGSKA (reference sequence). The CDR3 runs to 15 residues. CDR3 residues: CSASADRYSNYGYTF. The CDR3 DNA sequence: TGCAGTGCTAGTGCTGACAGATACTCTAACTATGGCTACACCTTC.

The rearrangement links TRBV5-6 to TRBJ1-2; 7 bases are a match to TRBD1. The CDR3 contains 15 residues. Trimming cost V 0 bases and J 4 bases; bases outside gene matches: 6. The V gene's germline CDR1 is SGHDT and CDR2 YYEEEE. DNA of the CDR3: TGTGCCAGCAGCTTGGAAGACACAGGGGTCTATGGCTACACCTTC. Translated, it gives CASSLEDTGVYGYTF.

The rearrangement joins TRBV30 to TRBJ2-7, with D perhaps TRBD2 (6 bases). Germline values: CDR1 GTSNPN, CDR2 SVGIG (reference sequence). The V and J ends lost 1 base and 2 bases respectively, with 9 bases between them. The CDR3 loop spans 13 amino acids. CDR3 DNA sequence: TGTGCCTGGAGTGCGGGGGTTGCCTACGAGCAGTACTTC. Translating gives CAWSAGVAYEQYF.

The genes are TRBV6-5 and TRBJ1-1; 7 bases agree with TRBD1. The V and J ends lost 6 bases and 4 bases, in that order; junction bases with no gene match: 5. The CDR3 runs 13 residues. CDR1 and CDR2 from the germline V gene are MNHEY and SVGAGI. The CDR3 sequence: CASRPAGGTEAFF. The CDR3 DNA sequence: TGTGCCAGCAGGCCGGCAGGGGGCACTGAAGCTTTCTTT.